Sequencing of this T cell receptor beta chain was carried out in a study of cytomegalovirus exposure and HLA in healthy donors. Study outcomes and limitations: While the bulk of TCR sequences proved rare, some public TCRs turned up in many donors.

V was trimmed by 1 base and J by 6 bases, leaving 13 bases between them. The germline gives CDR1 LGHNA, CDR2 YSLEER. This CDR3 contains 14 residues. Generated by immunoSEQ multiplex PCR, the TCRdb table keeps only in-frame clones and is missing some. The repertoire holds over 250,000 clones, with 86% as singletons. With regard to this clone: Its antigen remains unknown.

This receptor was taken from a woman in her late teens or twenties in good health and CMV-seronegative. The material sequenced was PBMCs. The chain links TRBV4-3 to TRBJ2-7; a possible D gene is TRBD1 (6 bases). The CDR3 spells CASSQGSFRGEQYF. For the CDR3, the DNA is TGCGCCAGCAGCCAAGGGTCTTTCAGGGGCGAGCAGTACTTC.